These T cell receptor beta chains were read from a single sample in a study of T cells after yellow fever vaccination. TCRdb fed the 5' RACE reads into MiXCR, producing one record per CDR3 protein. Found here are approximately 510,000 distinct CDR3 sequences, about a fifth of them singletons; the top ten hold about 15%. Sequencing was performed on PBMCs, taken 21 days after the first yellow fever vaccination. The source of these receptors is a man aged 18 to 29 who received the YFV17D yellow fever vaccine. CDR3s include the opening cysteine and the closing phenylalanine or tryptophan. A D gene is named only where the DNA matches it firmly. Expanded clones get a size class; other rows say once, few or many, or leave the size out.

.	.	TRBJ1-1	TRBV7-9	15	TGTGCCAGCAGCTTAGGGGGCCAGCCGAACACTGAAGCTTTCTTT	CASSLGGQPNTEAFF
few	.	TRBJ2-5	TRBV4-2	15	TGTGCCAGCAGCCAAGCCTGGGCCCCAAAAGAGACCCAGTACTTC	CASSQAWAPKETQYF
.	TRBD1	TRBJ1-1	TRBV27	16	TGTGCCAGCAGTTCTACAGGGGCTGGTATGAACACTGAAGCTTTCTTT	CASSSTGAGMNTEAFF
few	.	TRBJ1-2	TRBV9	11	TGTGCCAGCAGCGTCAACTATGGCTACACCTTC	CASSVNYGYTF
few	TRBD2	TRBJ2-3	TRBV20-1	17	TGCAGTGCTAGAGATCCCGGACTAGCGGGGGGAAGTGATACGCAGTATTTT	CSARDPGLAGGSDTQYF
few	TRBD2	TRBJ2-3	TRBV9	16	TGTGCCAGCAGCGACCTAGCGGGGAGGGGCACAGATACGCAGTATTTT	CASSDLAGRGTDTQYF
few	.	TRBJ2-5	TRBV24-1	19	TGTGCCACCAGTGATTGGGGGGGCCGGGGGACAGGCGGCCAGGAGACCCAGTACTTC	CATSDWGGRGTGGQETQYF
few	.	TRBJ2-5	TRBV7-2	15	TGTGCCAGCAGCTTATTTAGCGGAGTACAAGAGACCCAGTACTTC	CASSLFSGVQETQYF
few	.	TRBJ2-6	TRBV18	18	TGTGCCAGCTCATCCGGCTACATCCGGGGTTCAGGGGCCAACGTCCTGACTTTC	CASSSGYIRGSGANVLTF
.	.	TRBJ2-3	TRBV12-3/TRBV12-4	14	TGTGCCAGCAGTTTACTATCTATCACAGATACGCAGTATTTT	CASSLLSITDTQYF
.	.	TRBJ1-1	TRBV12-3/TRBV12-4	12	TGTGCCAGCAGTTTTATGTTAACTGAAGCTTTCTTT	CASSFMLTEAFF
few	.	TRBJ2-1	TRBV4-2	15	TGTGCCAGCAGCCAAGACGGGGACACCTACAATGAGCAGTTCTTC	CASSQDGDTYNEQFF
few	TRBD1	TRBJ2-2	TRBV3-1	16	TGTGCCAGCAGCCAAGAAAACAAGGGGGCGATCGGGGAGCTGTTTTTT	CASSQENKGAIGELFF
few	.	TRBJ2-3	TRBV11-2	15	TGTGCCAGCAGCTTTTCAGCGGGCACCACAGATACGCAGTATTTT	CASSFSAGTTDTQYF
.	TRBD1	TRBJ1-2	TRBV29-1	13	TGCAGCGTGGGGCGGGACAGTGACTATGGCTACACCTTC	CSVGRDSDYGYTF
few	.	TRBJ2-3	TRBV10-3	15	TGTGCCATCAGTGAATACCCAGGGGCCGAAGATACGCAGTATTTT	CAISEYPGAEDTQYF
.	.	TRBJ2-2	TRBV21-1	16	TGTGCCAGCAGCAAACGTGTTGTACCGAACACCGGGGAGCTGTTTTTT	CASSKRVVPNTGELFF
.	.	TRBJ2-3	TRBV28	13	TGTGCCAGCAGTTTCCGAAAAGGGGTCGCGCAGTATTTT	CASSFRKGVAQYF
.	TRBD1	TRBJ2-4	TRBV20-1	14	TGCAGTGCTCGCACCGGGACAGGGGGGAACATTCAGTACTTC	CSARTGTGGNIQYF
few	TRBD1	TRBJ1-1	TRBV6-1	16	TGTGCCAGCAGTGAAGGAGGGACAGGGTGGAGCACTGAAGCTTTCTTT	CASSEGGTGWSTEAFF
many	.	TRBJ1-2	TRBV29-1	12	TGCAGCGTTCGTCCCAGCAGCTATGGCTACACCTTC	CSVRPSSYGYTF
many	.	TRBJ1-4	TRBV11-2	13	TGTGCCAGCAGCCCCGCGTTGGCTGAAAAACTGTTTTTT	CASSPALAEKLFF
.	TRBD2	TRBJ2-1	TRBV4-1	16	TGCGCCAGCAGCCAAGATCCCCGGGGGGGCATCAATGAGCAGTTCTTC	CASSQDPRGGINEQFF
few	.	TRBJ1-6	TRBV12-3/TRBV12-4	14	TGTGCCAGCAGTTTCTCTCAGGGAGCGTCACCCCTCCACTTT	CASSFSQGASPLHF
few	TRBD1	TRBJ1-2	TRBV4-2	14	TGTGCCAGCAGCTTTCGGACAGGGGGGGATGGCTACACCTTC	CASSFRTGGDGYTF
.	.	TRBJ2-4	TRBV20-1	14	TGCAGTGCTCAGACTATCTTAGCCAAAAACATTCAGTACTTC	CSAQTILAKNIQYF
few	.	TRBJ2-2	TRBV7-2	13	TGTGCCAGCAGCTTAGTGATGACCGGGGAGCTGTTTTTT	CASSLVMTGELFF
.	TRBD1	TRBJ1-1	TRBV7-2	14	TGTGCCAGCAGCTTCTTGGACAGGGTGGTTGGAGCTTTCTTT	CASSFLDRVVGAFF
many	TRBD2	TRBJ2-2	TRBV29-1	17	TGCAGCGTTCTTCCTAGCGGGGGGGAGACAACCACCGGGGAGCTGTTTTTT	CSVLPSGGETTTGELFF
few	.	TRBJ1-2	TRBV2	12	TGTGCCAGCAACCCGGCCAACGAAGGCTACACCTTC	CASNPANEGYTF
many	.	TRBJ2-1	TRBV11-2	14	TGTGCCAGCAGCCTACGGGTCACCTACAATGAGCAGTTCTTC	CASSLRVTYNEQFF
.	TRBD2	TRBJ2-3	TRBV5-6	16	TGTGCCAGCAGCTCCCTAGCGGGGGAGGACACAGATACGCAGTATTTT	CASSSLAGEDTDTQYF
few	.	TRBJ2-3	TRBV7-2	15	TGTGCCAGCACCCTTAGAGGGGGTGAGACAGATACGCAGTATTTT	CASTLRGGETDTQYF
.	TRBD2	TRBJ2-1	TRBV5-1	17	TGCGCCAGCAGCTTGGTGCTAGCGGGGGGGGCCTGGGATGAGCAGTTCTTC	CASSLVLAGGAWDEQFF
.	.	TRBJ1-1	TRBV25-1	12	TGTGCCAGCATGGTGGGGAACACTGAAGCTTTCTTT	CASMVGNTEAFF
few	.	TRBJ1-1	TRBV6-2/TRBV6-3	12	TGTGCCAGCAGTTACTCCGTAGGTGAAGCTTTCTTT	CASSYSVGEAFF
few	TRBD2	TRBJ2-3	TRBV5-6	15	TGTGCCAGCAGCTACCTAGCGGGGGGGCTAGATACGCAGTATTTT	CASSYLAGGLDTQYF
.	.	TRBJ1-5	TRBV7-8	16	TGTGCCAGCAGCTTGGGTCGACTTGTTAGCAATCAGCCCCAGCATTTT	CASSLGRLVSNQPQHF
.	.	TRBJ1-6	TRBV27	15	TGTGCCAGCAGTTTGCTCGGGGTGAACTATTCACCCCTCCACTTT	CASSLLGVNYSPLHF
.	TRBD1	TRBJ2-1	TRBV27	15	TGTGCCAGCAGTTTCCGGGACAGGGTTTTCAATGAGCAGTTCTTC	CASSFRDRVFNEQFF
.	.	TRBJ1-1	TRBV5-4	13	TGTGCCAGCAGCTCCCCTGACAGTATGGGAGCTTTCTTT	CASSSPDSMGAFF
few	.	TRBJ1-5	TRBV6-1	14	TGTGCCAGCGAAGGAGGGCGCTCGAGGGGGCCCCAGCATTTT	CASEGGRSRGPQHF
few	TRBD1	TRBJ2-1	TRBV24-1	17	TGTGCCACCAGTGATTCAAGGACAGGGAATAGCCACAATGAGCAGTTCTTC	CATSDSRTGNSHNEQFF
few	.	TRBJ2-2	TRBV12-3/TRBV12-4	15	TGTGCCAGCAGTTCATCGCCCCAGTACACCGGGGAGCTGTTTTTT	CASSSSPQYTGELFF
few	.	TRBJ2-5	TRBV5-4	14	TGTGCCAGCAGCTCCGCACAGGGAGGAGAGACCCAGTACTTC	CASSSAQGGETQYF
.	TRBD2	TRBJ2-2	TRBV4-1	15	TGCGCCAGCAGCCAAGATCGCGGGAGCACCGGGGAGCTGTTTTTT	CASSQDRGSTGELFF
many	.	TRBJ1-5	TRBV6-2/TRBV6-3	14	TGTGCCAGCACCACGGTCCCGTTTTCGCAGCCCCAGCATTTT	CASTTVPFSQPQHF
.	TRBD1	TRBJ1-2	TRBV3-1	15	TGTGCCAGCAGCCACCCCGGGACAGTCTCCTATGGCTACACCTTC	CASSHPGTVSYGYTF
many	.	TRBJ1-1	TRBV4-1	14	TGCGCCAGCAGCGAGGACAGTGATTTATTCGAAGCTTTCTTT	CASSEDSDLFEAFF
few	TRBD1	TRBJ1-6	TRBV15	19	TGTGCCACCAGCAGAGATCTAGGACAGGGCGAAGCCTATAATTCACCCCTCCACTTT	CATSRDLGQGEAYNSPLHF
.	.	TRBJ2-3	TRBV4-3	15	TGCGCCAGCAGCCAACATAGGCAGCCCACAGATACGCAGTATTTT	CASSQHRQPTDTQYF
.	.	TRBJ1-1	TRBV7-2	12	TGTGCCAGCAGCTTACTTGGAGTTGAAGCTTTCTTT	CASSLLGVEAFF
.	.	TRBJ2-2	TRBV19	12	TGTGCCAGTAGTATTGGAGCCCGGGAGCTGTTTTTT	CASSIGARELFF
few	.	TRBJ2-3	TRBV10-2	12	TGCGCCACCCAGGGGGGGTCAGATACGCAGTATTTT	CATQGGSDTQYF
.	.	TRBJ2-3	TRBV14	14	TGTGCCAGCAGCCAAGTAGGAGGTCCAGATACGCAGTATTTT	CASSQVGGPDTQYF
few	.	TRBJ2-5	TRBV27	13	TGTGCCAGCAGTCCCCTCGACCAAGAGACCCAGTACTTC	CASSPLDQETQYF
.	.	TRBJ2-7	TRBV6-2/TRBV6-3	13	TGTGCCAGCAGTTACCTCGGGGGCTACGAGCAGTACTTC	CASSYLGGYEQYF
few	.	TRBJ2-7	TRBV18	14	TGTGCCAGCTCACCACTAAACGGGGACTACGAGCAGTACTTC	CASSPLNGDYEQYF
few	.	TRBJ2-5	TRBV15	15	TGTGCCACCAGCAGAGATCGGAGTCCACAAGAGACCCAGTACTTC	CATSRDRSPQETQYF